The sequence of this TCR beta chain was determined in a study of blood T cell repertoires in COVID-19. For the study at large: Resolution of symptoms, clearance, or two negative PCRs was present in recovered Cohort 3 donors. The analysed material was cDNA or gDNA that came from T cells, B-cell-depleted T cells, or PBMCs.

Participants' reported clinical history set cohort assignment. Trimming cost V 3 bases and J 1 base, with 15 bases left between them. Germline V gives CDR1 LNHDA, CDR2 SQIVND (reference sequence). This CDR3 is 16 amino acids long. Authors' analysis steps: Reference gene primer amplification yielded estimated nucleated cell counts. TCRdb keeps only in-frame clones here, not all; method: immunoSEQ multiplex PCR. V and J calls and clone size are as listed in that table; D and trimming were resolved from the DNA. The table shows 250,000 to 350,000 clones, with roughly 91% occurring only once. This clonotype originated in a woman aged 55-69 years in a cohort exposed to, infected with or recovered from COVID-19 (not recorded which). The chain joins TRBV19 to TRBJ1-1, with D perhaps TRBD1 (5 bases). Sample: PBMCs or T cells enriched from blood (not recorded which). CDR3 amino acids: CASSITSGRKNTEAFF. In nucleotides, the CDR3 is TGTGCCAGTAGTATTACTTCAGGGAGGAAGAACACTGAAGCTTTCTTT.